The clone carrying this TCR beta chain was observed a handful of times. Its antigen is undetermined. The source of the sample is a study of blood T cells in healthy people across ages. V dropped 2 bases and J dropped 6 bases, with 11 bases sitting between them. Per the germline V gene, CDR1 is MNHNY and CDR2 is SVGAGI (reference sequence). CDR3 length: 13 amino acids. Study conclusions and caveats: In older individuals, TCR beta diversity per million T cells was lower, falling roughly linearly with age. The study found more naive CD4+ cells and higher diversity in long-lived than aged donors.

Through a sample-barcoded 5' primer and a J-beta primer mix, a second PCR was run for about 6 to 11 cycles. One entry per CDR3 protein results from TCRdb running MiXCR on the 5' RACE reads. The table includes roughly 2 million distinct CDR3 sequences, less than 50% detected once. This chain links TRBV6-6 with TRBJ2-7, with a possible D match to TRBD1 (5 bases). The origin of this receptor is a woman between 40 and 55 years old in good health. What was sequenced was blood. The chain's CDR3 is CASSYKGFREQYF. The DNA of the CDR3 is TGTGCCAGCAGTTACAAGGGGTTTCGCGAGCAGTACTTC.